The 32 T cell receptor beta chains listed next were all sequenced from one sample in a study of T cell repertoires in cytomegalovirus infection. Antigen specificity for these receptors is unknown. TCRdb reanalysed the reads using MiXCR and keeps one entry per CDR3 protein. Among about half a million distinct CDR3 sequences listed, about two fifths were seen once. The input for sequencing was cultured PBMCs, taken from culture after CMV antigen stimulation. Receptors originate from a human donor in good health (CMV status not recorded). Some clones in this sample may be carry-over from other donors' samples.

V and J are TRBV10-3 and TRBJ2-1, with 8 positions matching TRBD1. The V gene end was trimmed by 7 bases and the J gene end by 10 bases; junction bases not matched to a gene: 9. The germline V gene encodes CDR1 ENHRY and CDR2 SYGVKD. The CDR3 is 13 residues long. The CDR3 DNA is TGTGCCATCAAGGGACAGGATTTGGGGGAGCAGTTCTTC. Amino acid sequence: CAIKGQDLGEQFF.

This chain connects TRBV6-2 or TRBV6-3 to TRBJ2-3, with unresolved D. This CDR3 region has 16 residues. The V gene lost 0 bases and the J gene lost 3 bases, with 13 bases spanning the gap. CDR1 and CDR2 from the germline V gene are MNHEY and SVGEGT. CDR3 in DNA: TGTGCCAGCAGTTACTCGGCGGCTGCCTCTACAGATACGCAGTATTTT. Translated: CASSYSAAASTDTQYF.

The J gene is TRBJ2-7, the V gene TRBV19, with 7 bases fitting TRBD1. The CDR3 has 14 residues. Germline-derived CDR1 and CDR2 are LNHDA and SQIVND (reference sequence). V lost 4 bases to trimming and J lost 3 bases; unmatched junction nucleotides: 6. In DNA form, the CDR3 reads TGTGCCAGTAGTAATGTTGGGACAGACTACGAGCAGTACTTC. Its translation: CASSNVGTDYEQYF.

The gene calls are TRBV5-6 and TRBJ2-1; 12 nucleotides match TRBD2. J lost 8 bases, V lost 6 bases, and 9 bases had no gene match. Germline lookup yields CDR1 SGHDT and CDR2 YYEEEE. The CDR3 consists of 15 residues. The CDR3 DNA reads as TGTGCCAGCAACTCGGGACTAGCGGGTAAATATGAGCAGTTCTTC. This sequence encodes CASNSGLAGKYEQFF.

This clonotype was seen a handful of times. The chain employs TRBV12-3 or TRBV12-4 and TRBJ2-7; D unresolved. There are 12 residues in the CDR3. Trimming took 3 bases from V and 2 from J, leaving 5 bases between them. CDR3 nucleotides: TGTGCCAGCAGTTTGCAGACCTACGAGCAGTACTTC. This gives the protein CASSLQTYEQYF.

The chain employs TRBV7-9 and TRBJ1-1; D call uncertain. The length of the CDR3 is 13 residues. The V end was cut by 3 bases, the J end by 3 bases, with 8 bases between. Germline V CDR1 and CDR2: SEHNR, FQNEAQ (reference sequence). In DNA, the CDR3 is TGTGCCAGCAGCTTTTACGGTGACACTGAAGCTTTCTTT. It codes for CASSFYGDTEAFF.

The V gene is TRBV4-1, the J gene TRBJ2-2; TRBD2 agrees at 12 bases. The J segment lost 3 bases and the V segment lost 5 bases, leaving 4 bases of the junction unmatched. Germline-derived CDR1 and CDR2 are MGHRA and YSYEKL. This CDR3 comprises 16 residues. The CDR3 DNA reads as TGCGCCAGCAGCTTCCGACTAGCGGGAGACACCGGGGAGCTGTTTTTT. Amino acid sequence: CASSFRLAGDTGELFF.

The sample holds many counts of this clonotype. J is TRBJ2-7 and V is TRBV7-2; TRBD2 might be the D (7 bases). This CDR3 spans 16 amino acids. Trimming shortened V by 3 bases and J by 2 bases, and 17 bases separated the two germline ends. The V gene's germline CDR1 is SGHTA and CDR2 FQGNSA. CDR3 nucleotides: TGTGCCAGCAGCTTCGGAGGGGGGGGGCGCACCTACGAGCAGTACTTC. Translated: CASSFGGGGRTYEQYF.

V and J are TRBV25-1 and TRBJ1-5; 8 nucleotides line up with TRBD1. The CDR3 extends over 13 amino acids. Germline V gives CDR1 MGHDK, CDR2 SYGVNS. The junction had 2 bases not matched to a gene; V was cut back by 5 bases and J by 5 bases. In DNA, the CDR3 is TGTGCCAGCAGTACGACAGGGGATCAGCCCCAGCATTTT. This codes for CASSTTGDQPQHF.

This clonotype was counted only a few times. The V gene is TRBV6-2 or TRBV6-3, the J gene TRBJ2-2; tentatively, D is TRBD1 (5 bases). V was cut by 8 bases and J by 7 bases, with 17 bases left in between. This CDR3 is 14 amino acids long. CDR1 is MNHEY, CDR2 SVGEGT, per germline. The CDR3 sequence: CASAPPGYNGELFF. The CDR3 nucleotides read TGTGCCAGCGCGCCGCCAGGGTATAACGGGGAGCTGTTTTTT.

This clonotype turned up a few times. The V and J genes are TRBV2 and TRBJ1-5; D ambiguous. CDR3 length equals 14 residues. The V end lost 6 bases, the J end lost 0 bases, and 9 bases lay between the germline ends. Germline loops: CDR1 SNHLY, CDR2 FYNNEI. CDR3 sequence (DNA): TGTGCCAGCAGGCAGCTGAGTAGCAATCAGCCCCAGCATTTT. Amino acid sequence: CASRQLSSNQPQHF.

The J gene is TRBJ2-5, the V gene TRBV2; D may correspond to TRBD1 or TRBD2 (5 bases each). The germline V gene encodes CDR1 SNHLY and CDR2 FYNNEI. V was pared by 2 bases and J by 1 base, with 17 bases between. The CDR3 extends over 17 amino acids. DNA of the CDR3: TGTGCCAGCAGTGAATACCGGGACGTAGCCGCCCAAGAGACCCAGTACTTC. Its translation is CASSEYRDVAAQETQYF.

The rearrangement links TRBV6-2 or TRBV6-3 to TRBJ1-1; 9 nucleotides agree with TRBD1. Germline V gives CDR1 MNHEY, CDR2 SVGEGT. This CDR3 has 17 residues. Trimming at V came to 0 bases and at J to 1 base, leaving 6 bases not matched to a gene. CDR3 DNA sequence: TGTGCCAGCAGTTACTCGGGGACAGGGCATAAGAACACTGAAGCTTTCTTT. This gives the protein CASSYSGTGHKNTEAFF.

This chain links TRBV29-1 with TRBJ2-2; 13 bases align to TRBD2. V was clipped by 5 bases and J by 7 bases; unmatched bases: 7. The CDR3 totals 15 residues. CDR1 and CDR2 from the germline V gene are SQVTM and ANQGSEA. CDR3 in DNA: TGCAGCGTTAAAGGACTAGCGGGAGTGAACGGGGAGCTGTTTTTT. Its translation is CSVKGLAGVNGELFF.

This chain connects TRBV12-3 or TRBV12-4 to TRBJ1-2, with TRBD1 matching over 7 bases. The CDR3 sequence is 14 residues long. Germline trimming cut 0 bases from V and 7 bases from J; bases unmatched to any gene: 5. The chain's CDR3 is CASSLADRDSGYTF. CDR3 bases: TGTGCCAGCAGTTTAGCAGACAGGGACTCTGGCTACACCTTC.

The CDR3 is CSATQGALNTEAFF. The DNA for the CDR3 is TGCAGTGCTACCCAGGGGGCCCTGAACACTGAAGCTTTCTTT. This sequence joins TRBV20-1 and TRBJ1-1, with 8 bases lining up with TRBD1. Germline CDR1 is DFQATT and CDR2 is SNEGSKA (reference sequence). The CDR3 extends over 14 amino acids. The ends lost 4 bases at V and 0 bases at J; junction bases unmatched: 4.

The chain has TRBV7-9 and TRBJ2-3; 7 nucleotides agree with TRBD1. The CDR3 totals 16 residues. The germline CDR1 and CDR2 sequences are SEHNR and FQNEAQ (reference sequence). Losses at the gene ends were 4 bases for V and 2 bases for J; bases not matched to a gene: 9. The CDR3 sequence: CASSYRDRDLTDTQYF. CDR3 DNA sequence: TGTGCCAGCAGCTACAGAGACAGGGACCTCACAGATACGCAGTATTTT.

This chain joins TRBV10-3 and TRBJ2-3; D remains ambiguous. V was cut by 3 bases and J by 7 bases, with 17 bases left in between. Germline V gene data show CDR1 as ENHRY and CDR2 as SYGVKD. This CDR3 is 15 amino acids long. The CDR3 protein is CAISDKMDGRHTQYF. The CDR3 DNA is TGTGCCATCAGTGACAAAATGGACGGACGACATACGCAGTATTTT.

This chain links TRBV7-2 with TRBJ1-2, with D unclear. The ends were cut back, 3 bases at V and 7 bases at J, with 12 bases in the middle. This CDR3 is built from 13 residues. Germline CDR1 reads SGHTA; CDR2 reads FQGNSA. The CDR3 DNA follows: TGTGCCAGCAGCTTGTCCAGGATCAGTGGCTACACCTTC. This encodes CASSLSRISGYTF.

The CDR3 bases are TGTGCCAGCAGCTTAACGACAGGGGGCCCCGGGGAGCTGTTTTTT. This translates into CASSLTTGGPGELFF. The V gene is TRBV7-7, the J gene TRBJ2-2, with 10 nucleotides matching TRBD1. The V segment lost 2 bases and the J segment 6 bases; nucleotides outside the gene matches: 3. The length of the CDR3 is 15 residues. CDR1 and CDR2 (germline): SSHAT, FNYEAQ (reference sequence). Combining the CDR3 with reference TRBV7-7 and TRBJ2-2 gives the whole variable domain GAGVSQSPRYKVTKRGQDVTLRCDPISSHATLYWYQQALGQGPEFLTYFNYEAQPDKSGLPSDRFSAERPEGSISTLTIQRTEQRDSAMYRCASSLTTGGPGELFFGEGSRLTVL.

In its sample, this clonotype was seen a few times. V and J are TRBV7-9 and TRBJ1-5; D not certain. Germline CDR1 reads SEHNR; CDR2 reads FQNEAQ (reference sequence). V was clipped by 2 bases and J by 10 bases, with 9 bases between them. The CDR3 is made up of 12 amino acids. The CDR3 coding sequence is TGTGCCAGCAGCTTAAATCTCGAACCCCAGCATTTT. Translating it yields CASSLNLEPQHF.

This clonotype was counted a few times. The J gene is TRBJ2-1, the V gene TRBV7-2; D unclear. V was pared by 4 bases and J by 9 bases, with 16 bases between. The CDR3 totals 14 residues. Germline-derived CDR1 and CDR2 are SGHTA and FQGNSA. The CDR3 sequence is CASSSNGVAFEQFF. The CDR3, as DNA: TGTGCCAGCAGCTCAAATGGGGTCGCTTTTGAGCAGTTCTTC.

This clonotype came up a few times. The chain couples TRBV11-2 to TRBJ2-5; 7 positions match TRBD1. This CDR3 is built from 14 residues. The germline V gene encodes CDR1 SGHAT and CDR2 FQNNGV. Germline trimming cut 6 bases from V and 5 bases from J; bases unmatched to any gene: 9. CDR3 nucleotide sequence: TGTGCCAGCAGACGAGACAGGGCCTTGGAGACCCAGTACTTC. As protein: CASRRDRALETQYF.

The J gene is TRBJ2-2, the V gene TRBV12-3 or TRBV12-4; D is unresolved. Trimming stripped 5 bases from V and 3 bases from J, with 7 bases between. CDR3 length: 13 residues. The CDR3 coding sequence is TGTGCCAGCAGTGCCACCCACACCGGGGAGCTGTTTTTT. Its translation: CASSATHTGELFF.

The rearrangement links TRBV6-1 to TRBJ1-5; D ambiguous. The germline V gene has CDR1 MNHNS and CDR2 SASEGT. Trimming took 2 bases from V and 9 from J, leaving 8 bases between them. The CDR3 length is 12 residues. CDR3 DNA sequence: TGTGCCAGCAGTGAACGGCGGGGGCCCCAGCATTTT. Translating it yields CASSERRGPQHF.

The chain links TRBV7-2 to TRBJ2-1, with 8 bases identical to TRBD2. The CDR3 totals 15 residues. The trim removed 4 bases at V and 5 bases at J, leaving 7 bases unmatched. Germline CDR1 and CDR2: SGHTA and FQGNSA. The chain's CDR3 is CASSSGASGHNEQFF. The CDR3 DNA reads as TGTGCCAGCAGCTCTGGGGCTAGCGGGCACAATGAGCAGTTCTTC.

Only a few counts were recorded for this clonotype. The rearrangement links TRBV7-9 to TRBJ2-5, with D possibly matching TRBD1 (6 bases). The V gene's germline CDR1 is SEHNR and CDR2 FQNEAQ (reference sequence). The CDR3 is made up of 15 amino acids. V was cut by 2 bases and J by 5 bases, with 15 bases left in between. CDR3 sequence: CASSLRTSGEETQYF. The CDR3, as DNA: TGTGCCAGCAGCTTACGGACGTCAGGGGAGGAGACCCAGTACTTC.

The rearrangement links TRBV7-2 to TRBJ1-5; possible D gene TRBD1, 5 bases. Trimming cost V 5 bases and J 3 bases, with 14 bases left between them. This CDR3 spans 15 amino acids. Germline V CDR1 and CDR2: SGHTA, FQGNSA. The CDR3 loop is CASSEVEGINQPQHF. The DNA for the CDR3 is TGTGCCAGCAGCGAGGTGGAGGGGATCAATCAGCCCCAGCATTTT.

This clonotype was counted between two and nine times. The conserved phenylalanine or tryptophan is not found at the CDR3 terminus, so this likely reflects a read error. No DNA is shown, since the ends of the CDR3 on it are uncertain; the CDR3 is the one TCRdb lists. The gene calls are TRBV6-6 and TRBJ1-1; TRBD1 reflects the table's D call only, with no check against the DNA. The CDR3 length equals 16 residues, ends included. The germline gives CDR1 MNHNY, CDR2 SVGAGI (reference sequence). CDR3 loop: CASMRDRVAFLSMSFA.

In this sample, this clonotype turned up a few times. The gene calls are TRBV4-3 and TRBJ2-3; no reliable D call. This CDR3 has 15 residues. Germline CDR1 and CDR2: LGHNA and YSLEER. With 0 bases removed from V and 3 bases from J, the gap between germline ends came to 10 bases. The CDR3 sequence: CASSQDWARTDTQYF. The CDR3 region has the DNA TGCGCCAGCAGCCAAGATTGGGCTAGAACAGATACGCAGTATTTT.

The rearrangement uses TRBV20-1 and TRBJ1-2; D gene uncertain. CDR1 and CDR2 (germline): DFQATT, SNEGSKA (reference sequence). Trimming took off 3 bases at V and 8 bases at J, with 10 bases between the two ends. The CDR3 has 11 residues. The CDR3 region has the DNA TGCAGTGCTAGCGAGGCCAGGGGCTACACCTTC. This gives the protein CSASEARGYTF.

This clonotype was counted between two and nine times. This chain uses TRBV11-2 with TRBJ2-3; a weak D match, TRBD1 (5 bases). From germline, CDR1 is SGHAT and CDR2 FQNNGV. The CDR3 contains 16 residues. The V end was cut by 3 bases, the J end by 6 bases, with 19 bases between. As DNA, the CDR3 is TGTGCCAGCAGCTTTGGTCGCCGCGGACACTTCGATACGCAGTATTTT. Amino acids: CASSFGRRGHFDTQYF.